This TCR beta chain was observed in a study of spatial heterogeneity in lung cancer. Across the study: Sequencing consistently turned up more beta-chain sequences than alpha-chain sequences. The average count in raw reads for each unique TCR and UMI combination exceeded eight appearances.

This clonotype was observed a few times. MiXCR, applied by TCRdb to the 5' RACE reads, yields one record per CDR3 protein. The table lists roughly 99,000 distinct CDR3 sequences, less than 20% of them singletons. V was trimmed by 1 base and J by 9 bases, leaving 9 bases between them. The CDR3 is made up of 11 amino acids. From germline, CDR1 is DFQATT and CDR2 SNEGSKA (reference sequence). The time point was: blood at routine non-recurrence follow-up after resection. The authors sequenced whole RNA from tumor, nontumor lung or frozen PBMC without sorting. This receptor was identified in a male donor with early-stage non-small cell lung cancer. The chain is built from TRBV20-1 and TRBJ1-1; D possibly corresponds to TRBD1 (5 bases). This material consisted of PBMCs, taken at follow-up. The CDR3 DNA reads TGCAGTGCTAGAGCCGACAGAAAAGCTTTCTTT. Encoded protein: CSARADRKAFF.